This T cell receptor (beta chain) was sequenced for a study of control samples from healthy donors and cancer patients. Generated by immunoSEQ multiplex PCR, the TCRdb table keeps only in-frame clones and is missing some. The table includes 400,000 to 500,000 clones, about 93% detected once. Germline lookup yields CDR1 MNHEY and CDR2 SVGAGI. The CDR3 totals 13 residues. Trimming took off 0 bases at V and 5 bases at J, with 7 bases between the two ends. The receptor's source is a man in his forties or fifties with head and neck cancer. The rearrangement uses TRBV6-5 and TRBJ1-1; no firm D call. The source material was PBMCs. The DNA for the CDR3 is TGTGCCAGCAGTTACTCATGGGGAACTGAAGCTTTCTTT. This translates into CASSYSWGTEAFF.